One sample yielded the 17 T cell receptor beta chains listed below, sequenced in a study of T cells in Graves' hyperthyroidism and ophthalmopathy. TCR beta CDR3 region amplification was performed from RNA transcripts. The HTBI primer set served for first-round RT-PCR of the TCR CDR3. Using its own MiXCR run on the multiplex PCR reads, TCRdb lists one record per CDR3 protein. Among 200,000 to 250,000 distinct CDR3 sequences listed, 17% were seen once. The sample taken for sequencing was blood. The receptor source for this set is a woman in her forties or fifties with Graves' hyperthyroidism.

This clonotype is a singleton in its sample. The CDR3 here is CASSRLGPGELFF. The CDR3 nucleotides read TGTGCCAGCAGTCGACTAGGACCCGGGGAGCTGTTTTTT. The chain uses TRBV6-1 and TRBJ2-2; D perhaps matches TRBD2 (6 bases). CDR3 length equals 13 residues. CDR1 MNHNS and CDR2 SASEGT come from the germline V gene. V was pared by 5 bases and J by 6 bases, with 10 bases between.

V and J are TRBV7-8 and TRBJ2-2; TRBD1 matches at 7 bases. Trimming cost V 6 bases and J 13 bases; bases outside gene matches: 8. This CDR3 is 12 amino acids long. Per the germline V gene, CDR1 is SGHVS and CDR2 is FQNEAQ. CDR3 amino acids: CASSGTGDGLFF. The CDR3 DNA reads as TGTGCCAGCAGTGGAACAGGGGATGGGCTGTTTTTT.

This clonotype was found many times. V usage is TRBV20-1 and J usage is TRBJ2-7; D possibly corresponds to TRBD2 (5 bases). V was clipped by 4 bases and J by 2 bases, with 15 bases between them. This CDR3 has 14 amino acids. Looked up from germline, CDR1 is DFQATT and CDR2 is SNEGSKA (reference sequence). The CDR3 sequence is CSAITERPPYEQYF. The CDR3 bases are TGCAGTGCTATTACGGAGCGGCCGCCCTACGAGCAGTACTTC.

The chain combines TRBV18 with TRBJ1-6, with D uncertain. Looked up from germline, CDR1 is KGHSH and CDR2 is LQKENI. The V end lost 10 bases, the J end lost 1 base, and 11 bases lay between the germline ends. The CDR3 sequence is 14 residues long. The CDR3 loop reads CATTGGSYNSPLHF. In nucleotides, the CDR3 is TGTGCCACCACCGGTGGATCCTATAATTCACCCCTCCACTTT. Filled out from reference TRBV18 and TRBJ1-6, the complete variable domain reads NAGVMQNPRHLVRRRGQEARLRCSPMKGHSHVYWYRQLPEEGLKFMVYLQKENIIDESGMPKERFSAEFPKEGPSILRIQQVVRGDSAAYFCATTGGSYNSPLHFGNGTRLTVT.

This clonotype was counted at least ten times. The CDR3 DNA reads as TGTGCCAGCAGTTCTACCATCCCCAACACATCCCCTACCTACGAGCAGTACTTC. Amino acid sequence: CASSSTIPNTSPTYEQYF. The V call is TRBV28, the J call TRBJ2-7; no clear D. Trimming shortened V by 4 bases and J by 2 bases, and 24 bases separated the two germline ends. This CDR3 contains 18 residues. Germline CDR1 and CDR2: MDHEN and SYDVKM. Full variable domain (outside the CDR3, taken from reference TRBV28 and TRBJ2-7): DVKVTQSSRYLVKRTGEKVFLECVQDMDHENMFWYRQDPGLGLRLIYFSYDVKMKEKGDIPEGYSVSREKKERFSLILESASTNQTSMYLCASSSTIPNTSPTYEQYFGPGTRLTVT.

This clonotype was found a few times. J is TRBJ2-5 and V is TRBV15, with D tentatively TRBD2 (6 bases). Germline V CDR1 and CDR2: LNHNV, YYDKDF (reference sequence). V lost 4 bases to trimming and J lost 3 bases, with 15 bases between them. The CDR3 loop spans 15 amino acids. This chain's CDR3 is CATSTETGGKETQYF. The CDR3 DNA reads as TGTGCCACCAGCACAGAGACTGGCGGGAAAGAGACCCAGTACTTC.

Many counts were recorded for this clonotype. This chain's CDR3 is CSARDRKLAPIDGSYNEQFF. CDR3 in DNA: TGCAGTGCTAGAGATCGAAAACTAGCTCCGATTGACGGCTCCTACAATGAGCAGTTCTTC. The rearrangement uses TRBV20-1 and TRBJ2-1; weak D call: TRBD2 (6 bases). V was cut by 0 bases and J by 0 bases, with 24 bases left in between. Germline values: CDR1 DFQATT, CDR2 SNEGSKA (reference sequence). The CDR3 loop spans 20 amino acids.

This clonotype was seen ten or more times. The CDR3, as DNA: TGTGCCAGCAGTTCCTTCCAGGGAGGGACTACTGAAGCTTTCTTT. Its protein product is CASSSFQGGTTEAFF. The chain carries TRBV6-1 and TRBJ1-1, with D perhaps matching TRBD1 (5 bases). Trimming removed 5 bases at V and 5 bases at J, with 18 bases between. CDR1 and CDR2 (germline): MNHNS, SASEGT. The CDR3 sequence is 15 residues long.

The chain carries TRBV2 and TRBJ2-4; 9 positions agree with TRBD2. The CDR3 covers 16 residues. The germline CDR1 and CDR2 sequences are SNHLY and FYNNEI. V lost 6 bases and J lost 4; bases outside the gene matches: 10. CDR3 region: CASRENSGSSKNIQYF. CDR3 DNA sequence: TGTGCCAGCAGGGAAAATAGCGGGAGCTCAAAAAACATTCAGTACTTC.

The gene calls are TRBV7-3 and TRBJ2-7; 11 bases agree with TRBD2. Losses at the gene ends were 5 bases for V and 7 bases for J; bases not matched to a gene: 4. The CDR3 spans 13 residues. Germline CDR1 and CDR2: SGHTA and FQGTGA. CDR3 nucleotides: TGTGCCAGCAGCCCTGGGACTAGCGGTGAGCAGTACTTC. It translates to CASSPGTSGEQYF.

DNA for the CDR3: TGTGCCAGCAGCTTGGCCCCGGGACAGGGGACCGGGGAGCTGTTTTTT. It codes for CASSLAPGQGTGELFF. The chain employs TRBV5-8 and TRBJ2-2, with 10 positions matching TRBD1. Trimming cost V 0 bases and J 5 bases; bases outside gene matches: 4. The CDR3 loop spans 16 amino acids. CDR1 is SGHTS, CDR2 YDEGEE, per germline.

This clonotype occurred a few times. This chain uses TRBV4-1 with TRBJ2-7; the match to TRBD1 covers 11 bases. The CDR3 length is 16 residues. J gave up 3 bases and V 1 base, and 5 bases lay outside the gene matches. CDR1 MGHRA and CDR2 YSYEKL come from the germline V gene. CDR3 bases: TGCGCCAGCAGCCAAGGACCGGGACAGGGGGACTACGAGCAGTACTTC. Protein sequence: CASSQGPGQGDYEQYF.

This clonotype was picked up a small number of times. This may come from a read error, since a much larger clone is one base off. The chain has TRBV6-1 and TRBJ2-7, with 7 nucleotides matching TRBD1. V gave up 6 bases and J gave up 4 bases; unmatched junction bases: 12. The CDR3 extends over 15 amino acids. Germline lookup yields CDR1 MNHNS and CDR2 SASEGT. CDR3 amino acids: CASRHAPGGQYEQYF. CDR3 DNA sequence: TGTGCCAGCAGACATGCCCCAGGGGGACAATACGAGCAGTACTTC.

This clonotype came up once. The rearrangement links TRBV27 to TRBJ1-4, with 7 bases fitting TRBD1. The CDR3 loop spans 17 amino acids. V shed 4 bases and J 4 bases; nucleotides not matched to a gene: 12. Per germline, CDR1 MNHEY and CDR2 SMNVEV (reference sequence). Here the CDR3 reads CASSSRAFGTVNEKLFF. In DNA form, the CDR3 reads TGTGCCAGCAGTTCCCGTGCCTTCGGGACAGTTAATGAAAAACTGTTTTTT.

Many counts were recorded for this clonotype. V and J are TRBV24-1 and TRBJ1-1; a possible D gene is TRBD1 (5 bases). Germline V CDR1 and CDR2: KGHDR, SFDVKD. V gave up 4 bases and J gave up 1 base, with 9 bases separating them. This CDR3 is 14 amino acids long. Here the CDR3 DNA reads TGTGCCACCAGTGACTCGACAGAGAACACTGAAGCTTTCTTT. It is translated as CATSDSTENTEAFF.

The chain uses TRBV5-1 and TRBJ1-1; possible D gene TRBD1, 5 bases. CDR3 length: 13 residues. The V gene's germline CDR1 is SGHRS and CDR2 YFSETQ. V lost 2 bases and J lost 8, with 13 bases in between. The CDR3 is CASSLLRWDEAFF. The CDR3 DNA sequence: TGCGCCAGCAGCTTACTCCGGTGGGACGAAGCTTTCTTT.

The chain recombines TRBV5-6 with TRBJ1-5; D gene ambiguous. This CDR3 region has 16 residues. The V and J ends lost 2 bases and 4 bases respectively, with 16 bases between them. Per germline, CDR1 SGHDT and CDR2 YYEEEE. The CDR3 bases are TGTGCCAGCAGCTTCAGGAGGGCCCAACGGAATCAGCCCCAGCATTTT. This gives the protein CASSFRRAQRNQPQHF.